The 32 T cell receptor beta chains reported below all come from one sample, sequenced in a study of Graves' ophthalmopathy and Graves' hyperthyroidism. Scientists amplified the TCR beta CDR3 regions from RNA transcripts. Scientists carried out first-round RT-PCR using HTBI primers and then a second-round multiplex PCR. From the multiplex PCR reads, TCRdb called clonotypes with MiXCR, one entry per CDR3 protein. The sample holds around 1,000,000 distinct CDR3 sequences, about 38% seen once. The sequenced sample was peripheral blood or thyroid tissue (not recorded which). Receptors originate from an adult man with Graves' hyperthyroidism.

As to this clonotype: One base away lies a much larger clone, so this may be a sequencing read error. The CDR3 does not close with the conserved phenylalanine or tryptophan, likely indicating a read error. The rearrangement joins TRBV9 to TRBJ2-7, with 7 bases lining up with TRBD1. Trimming at V came to 4 bases and at J to 7 bases, leaving 11 bases not matched to a gene. The CDR3 runs to 14 residues. In germline, CDR1 is SGDLS, CDR2 YYNGEE. CDR3 DNA: TGTGCCAGCAGCTCGACAGGGTACCCCGGGGAGCAGTACCTC. This gives the protein CASSSTGYPGEQYL.

This clonotype was seen once. The chain links TRBV11-2 to TRBJ1-1; D gene ambiguous. The ends were cut back, 1 base at V and 5 bases at J, with 11 bases in the middle. This CDR3 comprises 14 residues. Germline V gene data show CDR1 as SGHAT and CDR2 as FQNNGV. CDR3 in amino acids: CASSLGAVRTEAFF. The CDR3 region has the DNA TGTGCCAGCAGCTTAGGGGCGGTGAGGACTGAAGCTTTCTTT.

A single count supports this clonotype. V is TRBV10-3 and J is TRBJ2-7, with 8 bases aligning to TRBD2. This CDR3 is 14 amino acids long. Germline values: CDR1 ENHRY, CDR2 SYGVKD. V dropped 10 bases and J dropped 4; count of bases not matched to a gene: 12. The CDR3 DNA follows: TGTGCCAGCATCGCGGTCAGCGGGAGTTACGAGCAGTACTTC. It specifies CASIAVSGSYEQYF.

About this clonotype itself: Relative to the germline gene, one junction end is altered; a read error may explain this. This rearrangement joins TRBV4-1 to TRBJ1-6; TRBD1 matches at 9 bases. The germline gives CDR1 MGHRA, CDR2 YSYEKL. The CDR3 sequence is 15 residues long. This CDR3 reads CASSQPGQGGSPLHF. The CDR3 DNA reads as TGTGCCAGCAGCCAGCCGGGACAGGGTGGTTCACCACTCCACTTT.

This clonotype was found a few times. The rearrangement links TRBV7-3 to TRBJ1-6, with D perhaps matching TRBD1 (5 bases). V was shortened by 5 bases and J by 11 bases, with 13 bases between the two germline ends. The CDR3 totals 13 residues. Germline lookup yields CDR1 SGHTA and CDR2 FQGTGA. The chain's CDR3 is CASSAYEGTPLHF. The CDR3 nucleotides read TGTGCCAGCAGCGCCTACGAGGGGACACCCCTCCACTTT.

This clonotype was detected a few times. The chain is built from TRBV7-9 and TRBJ1-2; the match to TRBD1 covers 8 bases. From germline, CDR1 is SEHNR and CDR2 FQNEAQ (reference sequence). The V and J ends lost 5 bases and 7 bases, in that order; junction bases with no gene match: 18. CDR3 length: 17 amino acids. DNA for the CDR3: TGTGCCAGCAGCCCGTCGGCAGGGGGCTTAGAGACGAGTGGCTACACCTTC. Translated, it gives CASSPSAGGLETSGYTF.

With regard to this clonotype: A much larger clone lies a single base off, so this may be a read error. This sequence joins TRBV7-9 and TRBJ2-7, with D uncertain. CDR1 SEHNR and CDR2 FQNEAQ come from the germline V gene (reference sequence). The V gene lost 1 base and the J gene lost 3 bases, with 13 bases spanning the gap. This CDR3 comprises 15 residues. This chain's CDR3 is CASSLEATPDYEQYF. The CDR3 DNA is TGTGCCAGCAGCTTAGAAGCGACACCAGACTACGAGCAGTACTTC.

This clonotype occurred many times. The chain links TRBV14 to TRBJ1-1; 8 nucleotides align to TRBD1. Germline CDR1 SGHDN, CDR2 FVKESK. The CDR3 loop spans 15 amino acids. Unmatched junction bases numbered 7, after V lost 4 bases and J lost 3 bases. CDR3 protein: CASSPWTGMDTEAFF. The CDR3 DNA reads as TGTGCCAGCAGCCCCTGGACAGGGATGGACACTGAAGCTTTCTTT.

This clonotype was seen ten or more times. The chain is built from TRBV2 and TRBJ2-5; 11 bases match TRBD1. This CDR3 region has 15 residues. CDR1 is SNHLY, CDR2 FYNNEI, per germline. V was clipped by 6 bases and J by 3 bases; unmatched bases: 6. The CDR3 coding sequence is TGTGCCAGCAGCGATCCGGGACAGGGGGAAGAGACCCAGTACTTC. Amino acids: CASSDPGQGEETQYF. The whole variable domain, remainder taken from reference TRBV2 and TRBJ2-5, is EPEVTQTPSHQVTQMGQEVILRCVPISNHLYFYWYRQILGQKVEFLVSFYNNEISEKSEIFDDQFSVERPDGSNFTLKIRSTKLEDSAMYFCASSDPGQGEETQYFGPGTRLLVL.

On this clonotype: Germline is not matched at one junction end, which may reflect a read error. The CDR3 sequence: CASSDDRLTQYF. The CDR3 DNA follows: TGTGCCAGCAGTGACGACAGGCTAACCCAGTACTTC. The chain recombines TRBV10-3 with TRBJ2-5, with D tentatively TRBD1 (6 bases). Germline V gives CDR1 ENHRY, CDR2 SYGVKD. The CDR3 extends over 12 amino acids.

In its sample, this clonotype was seen many times. The rearrangement uses TRBV7-2 and TRBJ2-7, with D possibly being TRBD1 or TRBD2 (5 bases each). V lost 2 bases to trimming and J lost 2 bases, with 13 bases between them. Per the germline V gene, CDR1 is SGHTA and CDR2 is FQGNSA. This CDR3 is 15 amino acids long. The CDR3 here is CASSLRDGDPYEQYF. The CDR3 nucleotides are TGTGCCAGCAGCTTAAGGGACGGGGACCCCTACGAGCAGTACTTC.

Notes on this clonotype: This may stem from a read error, because a much larger clone lies one nucleotide away. The rearrangement uses TRBV5-1 and TRBJ2-7; weak D call: TRBD2 (5 bases). CDR3 length: 14 residues. CDR1 is SGHRS and CDR2 is YFSETQ in the germline V gene. Trimming left V 2 bases short and J 7 bases short, with 16 bases between. CDR3 DNA: TGCGCCAGCAGCTTCAGGACTGAGGGCCGGGAGCAGTACTTC. This sequence encodes CASSFRTEGREQYF.

This chain uses TRBV12-3 or TRBV12-4 with TRBJ2-7, with D maybe TRBD2 (6 bases). This CDR3 contains 13 residues. Trimming cost V 7 bases and J 2 bases, with 12 bases left between them. For the CDR3, the DNA is TGTGCCAGCACGTCGGGGGAGACCTACGAGCAGTACTTC. Encoded protein: CASTSGETYEQYF.

There are many counts of this clonotype. This chain connects TRBV5-5 to TRBJ1-6, with no clear D. This CDR3 has 14 amino acids. Trimming removed 2 bases from V and 10 bases from J, with 13 bases in between. Germline loops: CDR1 SGHKS, CDR2 YYEKEE (reference sequence). The CDR3 sequence: CASSFLGNGSPLHF. In DNA, the CDR3 is TGTGCCAGCAGCTTCTTGGGGAACGGCTCACCCCTCCACTTT.

The genes are TRBV13 and TRBJ1-2, with 8 bases matching TRBD1. The CDR3 runs 14 residues. The germline CDR1 and CDR2 sequences are PRHDT and FYEKMQ (reference sequence). V gave up 4 bases and J gave up 8 bases; unmatched junction bases: 9. This CDR3 reads CASSSYRGTGGYTF. CDR3 sequence (DNA): TGTGCCAGCAGCTCCTACCGAGGGACAGGAGGCTACACCTTC.

The chain uses TRBV6-4 and TRBJ1-1, with 8 bases aligning to TRBD1. CDR1 is MRHNA and CDR2 is SNTAGT in the germline V gene. The length of the CDR3 is 16 residues. V shed 5 bases, J shed 2 bases, and the junction held 10 bases outside the gene matches. The CDR3 is CASSSPPGQVNTEAFF. The CDR3 nucleotides are TGTGCCAGCAGTTCCCCACCGGGACAGGTTAACACTGAAGCTTTCTTT.

This clonotype was observed at least ten times. The rearrangement links TRBV9 to TRBJ2-2, with D tentatively TRBD1 or TRBD2 (5 bases each). Germline assignment: CDR1 SGDLS and CDR2 YYNGEE. This CDR3 has 16 residues. Trimming left V 3 bases short and J 7 bases short, with 19 bases between. The CDR3 region is CASSGSGPVEGGELFF. DNA for the CDR3: TGTGCCAGCAGCGGTTCGGGGCCCGTCGAAGGCGGGGAGCTGTTTTTT.

This clonotype was seen many times. V and J are TRBV10-3 and TRBJ1-3; no clear D gene. CDR3 length: 12 residues. Trimming pared 3 bases from V and 0 bases from J, leaving 0 bases between. Germline V CDR1 and CDR2: ENHRY, SYGVKD. The CDR3: CAISDSGNTIYF. CDR3 nucleotide sequence: TGTGCCATCAGTGACTCTGGAAACACCATATATTTT.

In this sample, this clonotype turned up once. The rearrangement links TRBV20-1 to TRBJ2-7, with D maybe TRBD1 (7 bases). CDR3 length: 17 amino acids. Germline V gene sequence: CDR1 DFQATT, CDR2 SNEGSKA (reference sequence). Trimming removed 3 bases at V and 0 bases at J, with 21 bases between. The chain's CDR3 is CSASIQWGGQDSYEQYF. As DNA, the CDR3 is TGCAGTGCTAGTATACAATGGGGAGGACAGGACTCCTACGAGCAGTACTTC.

This clonotype was found once. CDR3 coding DNA: TGTGCCAGCAGTAAGACTACAGGGGGCACTGAAGCTTTCTTT. Amino acid sequence: CASSKTTGGTEAFF. The gene calls are TRBV2 and TRBJ1-1, with 8 nucleotides matching TRBD1. CDR3 size: 14 residues. V trimming: 5 bases; J trimming: 4 bases; junction bases outside the gene matches: 6. Per the germline V gene, CDR1 is SNHLY and CDR2 is FYNNEI.

The chain recombines TRBV10-3 with TRBJ2-7; TRBD1 matches at 8 bases. The V and J ends lost 6 bases and 2 bases, in that order; junction bases with no gene match: 9. Germline V lookup: CDR1 ENHRY, CDR2 SYGVKD. This CDR3 spans 15 amino acids. The DNA of the CDR3 is TGTGCCATCAGCTCGATAGGGACAGGCACCTACGAGCAGTACTTC. Protein sequence: CAISSIGTGTYEQYF.

The chain recombines TRBV7-2 with TRBJ2-2; TRBD1 agrees at 8 bases. Germline-derived CDR1 and CDR2 are SGHTA and FQGNSA. The V and J ends lost 4 bases and 5 bases, in that order; junction bases with no gene match: 6. This CDR3 comprises 15 residues. CDR3 amino acids: CASSSDTGGTGELFF. As DNA, the CDR3 is TGTGCCAGCAGCTCGGACACAGGGGGGACCGGGGAGCTGTTTTTT.

At least ten counts were recorded for this clonotype. The chain combines TRBV10-3 with TRBJ2-7; D unresolved. The CDR3 runs to 12 residues. CDR1 and CDR2 from the germline V gene are ENHRY and SYGVKD. V gave up 4 bases and J gave up 3 bases, with 7 bases separating them. This CDR3 reads CAISGGSYEQYF. The DNA for the CDR3 is TGTGCCATCAGTGGGGGAAGCTACGAGCAGTACTTC.

Notes on this clonotype: The junction departs from the called germline gene at one end, perhaps through a read error. This sequence joins TRBV24-1 and TRBJ2-6; D perhaps matches TRBD1 (7 bases). There are 18 residues in the CDR3. CDR1 is KGHDR, CDR2 SFDVKD, per germline. CDR3 sequence (DNA): TGTGCCAACAGTGGTGACAGGGAGGTTTGGTCTGGGGCCAACGTGCTGACTTTC. As protein: CANSGDREVWSGANVLTF.

This clonotype has a count of ten or more. The rearrangement links TRBV7-6 to TRBJ2-2, with a possible D match to TRBD1 (5 bases). Trimming took 3 bases from V and 5 from J, leaving 13 bases between them. The germline CDR1 and CDR2 sequences are SGHVS and FNYEAQ. This CDR3 is built from 15 residues. CDR3 bases: TGTGCCAGCAGCTTTGGACAAATAAGTACCGGGGAGCTGTTTTTT. This sequence encodes CASSFGQISTGELFF. The variable domain in full, with the rest retrieved from reference TRBV7-6 and TRBJ2-2, is GAGVSQSPRYKVTKRGQDVALRCDPISGHVSLYWYRQALGQGPEFLTYFNYEAQQDKSGLPNDRFSAERPEGSISTLTIQRTEQRDSAMYRCASSFGQISTGELFFGEGSRLTVL.

This clonotype was seen more than once but under ten times. The V and J genes are TRBV7-9 and TRBJ2-5; D is tentatively TRBD1 or TRBD2 (5 bases each). This CDR3 is 14 amino acids long. Per the germline V gene, CDR1 is SEHNR and CDR2 is FQNEAQ (reference sequence). V lost 8 bases and J 5 bases, leaving 18 bases between the germline ends. The DNA for the CDR3 is TGTGCCAGCGGCAAGGGGCAGGGACGGGAGACCCAGTACTTC. Translating gives CASGKGQGRETQYF.

Regarding this clonotype: This may be a read error, as it is one base from a much larger clone. J is TRBJ2-2 and V is TRBV7-2, with a tentative D call TRBD2 (5 bases). The CDR3 contains 15 residues. V was shortened by 1 base and J by 0 bases, with 6 bases between the two germline ends. Germline lookup yields CDR1 SGHTA and CDR2 FQGNSA. CDR3 nucleotide sequence: TGTGCCAGCAGCTTAGTAGCGTCGAACACCGGGGAGCTGTTTTTT. Residues: CASSLVASNTGELFF.

This rearrangement joins TRBV25-1 to TRBJ1-2; TRBD1 aligns across 7 bases. Germline trimming cut 8 bases from V and 5 bases from J; bases unmatched to any gene: 14. CDR1 and CDR2 (germline): MGHDK, SYGVNS. The CDR3 spans 15 residues. DNA for the CDR3: TGTGCCAGCGTTGGGGTACGGGACAGTAGTTATGGCTACACCTTC. Translated: CASVGVRDSSYGYTF.

A remark on this clonotype: A read error may be the cause here, since a much bigger clone is one base away. V gene TRBV5-1 combines with J gene TRBJ1-2; 9 bases match TRBD1. The CDR3 extends over 15 amino acids. Trimming took 3 bases from V and 8 from J; bases not matched to a gene: 11. The germline gives CDR1 SGHRS, CDR2 YFSETQ. CDR3 nucleotides: TGCGCCAGCAGCTCGCCCGGGACAGGGTTGGTAGGCTACACCTTC. It yields the protein CASSSPGTGLVGYTF.

This clonotype was detected only a few times. In this CDR3 the conserved last residue, phenylalanine or tryptophan, is missing, so a read error is likely. No DNA is shown, since the ends of the CDR3 on it are uncertain; the CDR3 is the one TCRdb lists. V is TRBV19 and J is TRBJ1-6; no DNA check was done on the table's D call, TRBD1. The germline V gene encodes CDR1 LNHDA and CDR2 SQIVND (reference sequence). Including both end residues, the CDR3 is 8 amino acids long. Here the CDR3 reads CASSTLPR.

This clonotype occurred a few times. This chain connects TRBV7-9 to TRBJ1-4; 8 bases match TRBD1. V shed 5 bases, J shed 2 bases, and the junction held 7 bases outside the gene matches. Germline V gene data show CDR1 as SEHNR and CDR2 as FQNEAQ (reference sequence). This CDR3 has 16 residues. CDR3 protein: CASSQQGAITNEKLFF. The CDR3 DNA sequence: TGTGCCAGCAGCCAGCAGGGGGCGATTACTAATGAAAAACTGTTTTTT.

The rearrangement uses TRBV11-2 and TRBJ1-1; D gene unclear. Trimming shortened V by 2 bases and J by 7 bases, and 14 bases separated the two germline ends. CDR1 is SGHAT and CDR2 is FQNNGV in the germline V gene. The CDR3 length is 14 residues. CDR3 in amino acids: CASSLYGGRYEAFF. The CDR3 DNA is TGTGCCAGCAGCTTATATGGTGGACGGTATGAAGCTTTCTTT.